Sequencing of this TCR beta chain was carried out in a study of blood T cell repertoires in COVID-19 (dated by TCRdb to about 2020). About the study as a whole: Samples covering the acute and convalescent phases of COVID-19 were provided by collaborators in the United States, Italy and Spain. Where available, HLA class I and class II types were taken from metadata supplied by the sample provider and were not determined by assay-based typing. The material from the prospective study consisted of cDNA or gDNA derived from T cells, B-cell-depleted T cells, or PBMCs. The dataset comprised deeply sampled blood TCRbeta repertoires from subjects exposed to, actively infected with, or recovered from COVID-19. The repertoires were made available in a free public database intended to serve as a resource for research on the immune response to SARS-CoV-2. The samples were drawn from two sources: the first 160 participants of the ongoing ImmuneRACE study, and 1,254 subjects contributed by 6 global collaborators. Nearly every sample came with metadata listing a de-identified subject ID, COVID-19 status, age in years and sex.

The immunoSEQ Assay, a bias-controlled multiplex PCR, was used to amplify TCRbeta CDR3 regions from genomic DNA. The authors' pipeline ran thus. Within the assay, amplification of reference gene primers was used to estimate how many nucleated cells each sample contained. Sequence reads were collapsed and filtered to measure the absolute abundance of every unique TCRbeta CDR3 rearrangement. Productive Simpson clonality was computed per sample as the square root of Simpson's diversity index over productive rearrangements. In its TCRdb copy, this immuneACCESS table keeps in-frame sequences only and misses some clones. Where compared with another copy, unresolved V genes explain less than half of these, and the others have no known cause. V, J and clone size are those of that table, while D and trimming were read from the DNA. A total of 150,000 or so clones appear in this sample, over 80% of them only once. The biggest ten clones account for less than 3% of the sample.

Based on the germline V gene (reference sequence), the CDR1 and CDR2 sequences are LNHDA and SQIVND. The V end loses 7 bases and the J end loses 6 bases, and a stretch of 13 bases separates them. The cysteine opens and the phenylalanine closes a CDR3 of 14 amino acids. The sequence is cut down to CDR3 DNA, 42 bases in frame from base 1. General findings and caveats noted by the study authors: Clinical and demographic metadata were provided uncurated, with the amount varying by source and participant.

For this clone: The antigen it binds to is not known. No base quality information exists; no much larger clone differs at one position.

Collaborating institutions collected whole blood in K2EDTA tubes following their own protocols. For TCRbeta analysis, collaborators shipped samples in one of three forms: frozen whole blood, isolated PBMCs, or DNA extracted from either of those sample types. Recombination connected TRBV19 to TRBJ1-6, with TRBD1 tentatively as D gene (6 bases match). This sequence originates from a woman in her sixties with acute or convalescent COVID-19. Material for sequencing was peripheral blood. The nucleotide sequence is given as TGTGCCAGTACGAAACAGGGCACTAATTCACCCCTCCACTTT. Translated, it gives CASTKQGTNSPLHF.